Listed below are T cell receptor beta chains from one sample, sequenced in a study of blood T cell repertoires in COVID-19. Generated by immunoSEQ multiplex PCR, the TCRdb table keeps only in-frame clones and is missing some. The table has about 200,000 clones, 85% seen once. Sequences were obtained from PBMCs or T cells enriched from blood (not recorded which). The receptors shown here come from a man aged 35 to 55 who had recovered from COVID-19. The CDR3 runs from the conserved cysteine through the conserved F or W. Clone size is stated in some rows and not others, as once, few, many or a class when expanded.

V: TRBV6-5; J: TRBJ1-1; size: -; CDR3: CASLTGPNTEAFF
V: TRBV5-1; J: TRBJ2-5; size: -; CDR3: CASSLVTGVQETQYF
V: TRBV7-2; J: TRBJ2-3; size: -; CDR3: CASSLGRWETDTQYF
V: TRBV28; J: TRBJ1-6; size: -; CDR3: CASSPWTGNSPLHF
V: TRBV29-1; J: TRBJ2-2; size: few; CDR3: CSDRLVPGELFF
V: TRBV28; J: TRBJ2-1; size: -; CDR3: CASSLGGSLGNEQFF
V: TRBV9; J: TRBJ1-1; size: -; CDR3: CASSSRRQGDGAFF
V: TRBV5-1; J: TRBJ2-7; size: -; CDR3: CASRQTFYSGGLYEQYF
V: TRBV29-1; J: TRBJ1-2; size: -; CDR3: CSVDEGSYGYTF
V: TRBV30; J: TRBJ2-7; size: -; CDR3: CAWKTVSGIRGSGYEQYF
V: TRBV27; J: TRBJ2-5; size: -; CDR3: CASSFGHLFPQYF
V: TRBV2; J: TRBJ2-3; size: -; CDR3: CASSEAGRGLALTDTQYF
V: TRBV6-4; J: TRBJ2-2; size: many; CDR3: CASSDKAGAGELFF
V: TRBV7-9; J: TRBJ2-1; size: -; CDR3: CASSFSVDEQFF
V: TRBV6-4; J: TRBJ2-7; size: -; CDR3: CASSEKAGSVYEQYF
V: TRBV2; J: TRBJ2-1; size: -; CDR3: CASSELASGGHEQFF
V: TRBV30; J: TRBJ1-1; size: -; CDR3: CAWSASSVSPNTEAFF
V: TRBV5-4; J: TRBJ1-2; size: -; CDR3: CASSLVAEGADGYTF
V: TRBV30; J: TRBJ1-5; size: -; CDR3: CAWSVPGGNQPQHF
V: TRBV7-9; J: TRBJ2-1; size: -; CDR3: CASSLGRDRVWYEQFF
V: TRBV5-8; J: TRBJ1-5; size: -; CDR3: CASSLWPYQPQHF
V: TRBV7-2; J: TRBJ1-1; size: -; CDR3: CASSKWAYTEAFF
V: TRBV10-2; J: TRBJ1-2; size: -; CDR3: CASSESAGRSSHTF
V: TRBV3-1/TRBV3-2; J: TRBJ2-7; size: -; CDR3: CASSQGETGGLNEQYF
V: TRBV6-5; J: TRBJ1-1; size: -; CDR3: CASSLYGPMNTEAFF
V: TRBV24-1; J: TRBJ2-2; size: once; CDR3: CATSVQGAGELFF
V: TRBV7-2; J: TRBJ2-3; size: -; CDR3: CASSLRGAGLRDTQYF